This TCR beta chain is from a study of T cells in Graves' hyperthyroidism and ophthalmopathy. Overall study: Any treatment followed the collection of peripheral blood at initial diagnosis.

Trimming removed 5 bases from V and 3 bases from J, with 13 bases in between. The CDR3 spans 14 residues. Many counts were recorded for this clonotype. The investigators amplified TCR beta CDR3 regions from RNA transcripts. The HTBI primer set drove a first-round RT-PCR of the TCR CDR3. TCRdb analysed the multiplex PCR reads with MiXCR anew, one entry per CDR3 protein. The table has about 500,000 distinct CDR3 sequences, roughly 15% seen once. Inclusion characteristics of ophthalmopathy patients comprised a Clinical Activity Score of at least 3, a NOSPECS grade of at least 4, and duration under 3 months. Patients showing uncontrolled infection, other autoimmune disease, pregnancy or lactation were ineligible. Diagnoses were made from clinical symptoms, serum measures (thyroxine and TRAb), thyroid ultrasound and orbital computed tomography.

The specimen was blood. This sequence originates from a woman in her 30s with Graves' ophthalmopathy. The chain carries TRBV12-3 or TRBV12-4 and TRBJ2-5, with D perhaps matching TRBD1 (6 bases). CDR3 bases: TGTGCCAGCAGTCCAGGGGCCTGGGAAGAGACCCAGTACTTC. Amino acid sequence: CASSPGAWEETQYF.